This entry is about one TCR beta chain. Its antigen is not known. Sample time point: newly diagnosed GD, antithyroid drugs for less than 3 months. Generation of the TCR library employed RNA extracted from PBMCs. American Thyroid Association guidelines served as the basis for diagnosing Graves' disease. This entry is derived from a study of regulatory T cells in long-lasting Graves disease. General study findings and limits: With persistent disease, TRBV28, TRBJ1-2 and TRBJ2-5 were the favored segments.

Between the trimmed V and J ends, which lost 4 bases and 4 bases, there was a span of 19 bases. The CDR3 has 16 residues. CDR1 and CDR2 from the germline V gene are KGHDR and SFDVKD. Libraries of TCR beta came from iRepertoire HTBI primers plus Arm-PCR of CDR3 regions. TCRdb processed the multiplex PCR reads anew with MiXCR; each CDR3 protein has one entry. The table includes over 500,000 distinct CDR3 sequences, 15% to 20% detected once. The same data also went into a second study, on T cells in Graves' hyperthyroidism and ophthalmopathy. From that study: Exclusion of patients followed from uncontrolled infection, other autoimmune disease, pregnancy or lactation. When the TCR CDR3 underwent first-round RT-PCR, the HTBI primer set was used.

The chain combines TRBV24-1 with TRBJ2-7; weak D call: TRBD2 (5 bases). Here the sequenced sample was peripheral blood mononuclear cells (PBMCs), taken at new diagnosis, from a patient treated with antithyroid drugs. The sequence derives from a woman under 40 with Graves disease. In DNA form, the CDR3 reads TGTGCCACCAGTGACTCAGGACGGGGAACGGTTTACGAGCAGTACTTC. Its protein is CATSDSGRGTVYEQYF.